Listed below are T cell receptor beta chains from one sample, sequenced in a study of shared clonotypes between healthy human individuals. Measured with immunoSEQ multiplex PCR; TCRdb has only the in-frame clones, and not every one. The table records millions of clones, approximately 94% of them present only once. The sample consisted of naive CD8+ T cells sorted from blood. Receptor source: a man in his late teens or twenties in good health. The CDR3 runs from the conserved cysteine through the conserved F or W. A D gene is named only where the DNA matches it firmly. Where a row states a size, it is once, few, many or the class of an expanded clone; other rows omit it.

size: once
V: TRBV13
D: -
J: TRBJ1-3
DNA: TGTGCCAGCAGCTTAGTGGGAAACACCATATATTTT
CDR3: CASSLVGNTIYF

size: -
V: TRBV2
D: -
J: TRBJ2-2
DNA: TGTGCCAGCAGTGACAGCACCGGGGAGCTGTTTTTT
CDR3: CASSDSTGELFF

size: -
V: TRBV7-2
D: TRBD2
J: TRBJ2-7
DNA: TGTGCCAGCAGCCCCGGGACTAGCGGGAGTCAGAGCTACGAGCAGTACTTC
CDR3: CASSPGTSGSQSYEQYF

size: -
V: TRBV9
D: -
J: TRBJ2-1
DNA: TGTGCCAGCAGCGTATATCCGGGAGTCTACAATGAGCAGTTCTTC
CDR3: CASSVYPGVYNEQFF

size: -
V: TRBV28
D: -
J: TRBJ2-5
DNA: TGTGCCAGCACCCAACCAGGGGGGTACCTGGGAGAGACCCAGTACTTC
CDR3: CASTQPGGYLGETQYF

size: -
V: TRBV13
D: -
J: TRBJ2-7
DNA: TGTGCCAGCAGCCACAGGAGTACCTACGAGCAGTACTTC
CDR3: CASSHRSTYEQYF

size: -
V: TRBV6-5
D: -
J: TRBJ1-2
DNA: TGTGCCAGCAGTCCTTACAGATCGAGTGGCTACACCTTC
CDR3: CASSPYRSSGYTF

size: -
V: TRBV6-6
D: -
J: TRBJ2-2
DNA: TGTGCCAGCAGTTACTACGCAGGGAACACCGGGGAGCTGTTTTTT
CDR3: CASSYYAGNTGELFF

size: -
V: TRBV30
D: TRBD1
J: TRBJ2-7
DNA: TGTGCCTGGAGTCAGACCGGGACAGGGACCCGTGTCGAGCAGTACTTC
CDR3: CAWSQTGTGTRVEQYF

size: -
V: TRBV5-1
D: -
J: TRBJ1-6
DNA: TGCGCCAGCAGCTTGGGTGGCAGGGTTTCACCCCTCCACTTT
CDR3: CASSLGGRVSPLHF

size: -
V: TRBV7-8
D: -
J: TRBJ1-1
DNA: TGTGCCAGCAGCCATGGTATTGGTCCGAACACTGAAGCTTTCTTT
CDR3: CASSHGIGPNTEAFF

size: -
V: TRBV28
D: -
J: TRBJ1-2
DNA: TGTGCCAGCAGTTTTAGCGGACACCCTAACTATGGCTACACCTTC
CDR3: CASSFSGHPNYGYTF

size: -
V: TRBV11-3
D: TRBD2
J: TRBJ2-1
DNA: TGTGCCAGCAGTCCCGGACTAGTCCTCGTCCCCTACAATGAGCAGTTCTTC
CDR3: CASSPGLVLVPYNEQFF

size: -
V: TRBV2
D: TRBD2
J: TRBJ2-7
DNA: TGTGCCAGCATCCCTAGCGGGAGCCCCTACGAGCAGTACTTC
CDR3: CASIPSGSPYEQYF

size: -
V: TRBV7-9
D: TRBD1
J: TRBJ1-2
DNA: TGTGCCAGCAGCCAACCGGACAGGAACGATGGCTACACCTTC
CDR3: CASSQPDRNDGYTF

size: -
V: TRBV13
D: TRBD2
J: TRBJ2-1
DNA: TGTGCCAGCAGCCTCTTGCGGGGGGGCCACAATGAGCAGTTCTTC
CDR3: CASSLLRGGHNEQFF

size: -
V: TRBV30
D: TRBD2
J: TRBJ2-3
DNA: TGTGCCTGGAGTCCAAGTAGCGGGAAGTACCTTCTAGATACGCAGTATTTT
CDR3: CAWSPSSGKYLLDTQYF

size: -
V: TRBV4-1
D: TRBD1
J: TRBJ1-2
DNA: TGCGCCAGCAGCCGTATCGTAGGGACAGGAAATACCTATGGCTACACCTTC
CDR3: CASSRIVGTGNTYGYTF

size: once
V: TRBV27
D: TRBD1
J: TRBJ2-7
DNA: TGTGCCAGCAGTCCGGGGACAGGGGGGTCCTACGAGCAGTACTTC
CDR3: CASSPGTGGSYEQYF

size: once
V: TRBV27
D: -
J: TRBJ2-7
DNA: TGTGCCAGCAGTTACGCGGGCCAACCTTACGAGCAGTACTTC
CDR3: CASSYAGQPYEQYF

size: -
V: TRBV4-3
D: TRBD2
J: TRBJ2-7
DNA: TGCGCCAGCAGCCAAGATCGAGCGGGAGGGCCCGATTTCGACTTC
CDR3: CASSQDRAGGPDFDF

size: -
V: TRBV9
D: TRBD2
J: TRBJ2-3
DNA: TGTGCCAGCAGCCATTCAATAACTAGCGGGAGGGATATAGATACGCAGTATTTT
CDR3: CASSHSITSGRDIDTQYF

size: -
V: TRBV11-2
D: -
J: TRBJ2-7
DNA: TGTGCCAGCAGCTTCCCACCCATCTACGAGCAGTACTTC
CDR3: CASSFPPIYEQYF

size: -
V: TRBV4-3
D: TRBD1
J: TRBJ2-1
DNA: TGCGCCAGCAGCCATCCGGGACAGGGGGACAATGAGCAGTTCTTC
CDR3: CASSHPGQGDNEQFF

size: -
V: TRBV20-1
D: -
J: TRBJ2-3
DNA: TGCAGTGCCTCCGACACAGATACGCAGTATTTT
CDR3: CSASDTDTQYF

size: few
V: TRBV28
D: -
J: TRBJ1-1
DNA: TGTGCCAGCAGTTTATCAGGGAGAACTGAAGCTTTCTTT
CDR3: CASSLSGRTEAFF

size: -
V: TRBV18
D: -
J: TRBJ1-1
DNA: TGTGCCAGCTCAGAACCCTTGCGGGGCTTGAACACTGAAGCTTTCTTT
CDR3: CASSEPLRGLNTEAFF

size: -
V: TRBV4-1
D: -
J: TRBJ1-5
DNA: TGCGCCAGCAGCCAAGTGGAGGGAAGCAATCAGCCCCAGCATTTT
CDR3: CASSQVEGSNQPQHF

size: -
V: TRBV7-9
D: -
J: TRBJ1-4
DNA: TGTGCCAGCAGCCCCCGGAGGGGAGAATCAATGACTAATGAAAAACTGTTTTTT
CDR3: CASSPRRGESMTNEKLFF

size: -
V: TRBV9
D: -
J: TRBJ1-2
DNA: TGTGCCAGCAGCGTAGCTACAGGTGACTGGGCCTATGGCTACACCTTC
CDR3: CASSVATGDWAYGYTF

size: -
V: TRBV9
D: -
J: TRBJ1-6
DNA: TGTGCCAGCAGCGTAGACGGCTATAATTCACCCCTCCACTTT
CDR3: CASSVDGYNSPLHF

size: -
V: TRBV5-8
D: -
J: TRBJ1-6
DNA: TGTGCCTGGGGACCGAAGAGCTCCTATAATTCACCCCTCCACTTT
CDR3: CAWGPKSSYNSPLHF

size: once
V: TRBV4-1
D: -
J: TRBJ2-5
DNA: TGCGCCAGCAGCCAAGTTTCTAACCAAGAGACCCAGTACTTC
CDR3: CASSQVSNQETQYF

size: -
V: TRBV6-5
D: -
J: TRBJ2-1
DNA: TGTGCCAGCAGCACAATCGAGGGGTACAATGAGCAGTTCTTC
CDR3: CASSTIEGYNEQFF

size: -
V: TRBV11-2
D: TRBD2
J: TRBJ2-6
DNA: TGTGCCAGCAGCTTAATTGCGGGAGCTCATGTTGGGGCCAACGTCCTGACTTTC
CDR3: CASSLIAGAHVGANVLTF

size: -
V: TRBV6-5
D: -
J: TRBJ1-5
DNA: TGTGCCAGCAGTTATACCTTGGGTCAGCCCCAGCATTTT
CDR3: CASSYTLGQPQHF

size: once
V: TRBV19
D: -
J: TRBJ2-7
DNA: TGTGCCAGTAGTCCCCAGTTGATAGCGGAATCCTACGAGCAGTACTTC
CDR3: CASSPQLIAESYEQYF

size: -
V: TRBV19
D: -
J: TRBJ2-7
DNA: TGTGCCCCACTCGGCGGGTGCCAATCCTACGAGCAGTACTTC
CDR3: CAPLGGCQSYEQYF

size: -
V: TRBV6-5
D: TRBD1
J: TRBJ1-2
DNA: TGTGCCAGCAGTTACTCGACGGGACAGAACTATGGCTACACCTTC
CDR3: CASSYSTGQNYGYTF

size: -
V: TRBV27
D: -
J: TRBJ2-7
DNA: TGTGCCAGCAGTCTAGGGGCTTGGTCAGGGAAGTCCTACGAGCAGTACTTC
CDR3: CASSLGAWSGKSYEQYF

size: -
V: TRBV7-8
D: -
J: TRBJ2-7
DNA: TGTGCCAGCGCCTTAGAAGTGGCCTCTGACATTTCCTACGAGCAGTACTTC
CDR3: CASALEVASDISYEQYF